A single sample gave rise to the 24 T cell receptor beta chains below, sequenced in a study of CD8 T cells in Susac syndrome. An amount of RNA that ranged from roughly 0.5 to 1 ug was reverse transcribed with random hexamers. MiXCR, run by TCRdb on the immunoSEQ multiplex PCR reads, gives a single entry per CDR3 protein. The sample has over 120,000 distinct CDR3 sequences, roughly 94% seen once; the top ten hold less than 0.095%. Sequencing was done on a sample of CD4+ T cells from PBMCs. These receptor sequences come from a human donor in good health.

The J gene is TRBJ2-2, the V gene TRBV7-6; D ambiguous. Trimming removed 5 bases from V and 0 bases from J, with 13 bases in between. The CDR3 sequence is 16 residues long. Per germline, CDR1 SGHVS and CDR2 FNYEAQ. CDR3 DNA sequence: TGTGCCAGCAGCCAGCTGAGAGTTACGAACACCGGGGAGCTGTTTTTT. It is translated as CASSQLRVTNTGELFF.

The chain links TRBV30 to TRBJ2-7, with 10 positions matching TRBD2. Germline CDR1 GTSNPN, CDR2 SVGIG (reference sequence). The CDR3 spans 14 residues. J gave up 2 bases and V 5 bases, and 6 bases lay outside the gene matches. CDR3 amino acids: CAWELAGETYEQYF. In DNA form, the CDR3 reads TGTGCCTGGGAGCTAGCGGGAGAGACCTACGAGCAGTACTTC.

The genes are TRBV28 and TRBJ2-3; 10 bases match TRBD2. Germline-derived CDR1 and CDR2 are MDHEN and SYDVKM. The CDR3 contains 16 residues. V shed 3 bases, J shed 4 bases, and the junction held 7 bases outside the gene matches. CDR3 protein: CASSFPSGRAPDTQYF. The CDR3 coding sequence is TGTGCCAGCAGTTTTCCCAGCGGGAGGGCCCCAGATACGCAGTATTTT.

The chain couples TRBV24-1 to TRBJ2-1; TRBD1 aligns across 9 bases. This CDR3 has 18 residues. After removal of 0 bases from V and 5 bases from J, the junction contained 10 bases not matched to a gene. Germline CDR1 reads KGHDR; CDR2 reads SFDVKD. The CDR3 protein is CATSDLQGQGSPDNEQFF. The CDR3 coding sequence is TGTGCCACCAGTGATTTGCAGGGACAGGGCTCCCCAGACAATGAGCAGTTCTTC.

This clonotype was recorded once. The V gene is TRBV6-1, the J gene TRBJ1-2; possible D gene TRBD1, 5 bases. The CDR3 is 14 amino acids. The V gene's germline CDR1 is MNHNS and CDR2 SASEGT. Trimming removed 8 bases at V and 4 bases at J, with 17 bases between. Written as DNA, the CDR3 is TGTGCCAGCTCCGACCCGGGGGTTGGCTATGGCTACACCTTC. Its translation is CASSDPGVGYGYTF.

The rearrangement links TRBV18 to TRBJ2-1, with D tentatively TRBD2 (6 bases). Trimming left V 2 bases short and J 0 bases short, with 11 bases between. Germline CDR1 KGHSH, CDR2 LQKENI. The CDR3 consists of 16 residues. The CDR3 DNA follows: TGTGCCAGCTCACCAACTAGCTTAAGCTCCTACAATGAGCAGTTCTTC. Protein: CASSPTSLSSYNEQFF.

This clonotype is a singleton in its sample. The CDR3 here is CSARGGLAGPRGEQYF. The CDR3 coding sequence is TGCAGTGCTAGGGGGGGACTAGCGGGTCCTCGGGGCGAGCAGTACTTC. This chain joins TRBV20-1 and TRBJ2-7, with 12 bases that match TRBD2. The CDR3 runs 16 residues. Germline V gene sequence: CDR1 DFQATT, CDR2 SNEGSKA (reference sequence). J was trimmed by 6 bases and V by 3 bases; bases with no gene match: 12.

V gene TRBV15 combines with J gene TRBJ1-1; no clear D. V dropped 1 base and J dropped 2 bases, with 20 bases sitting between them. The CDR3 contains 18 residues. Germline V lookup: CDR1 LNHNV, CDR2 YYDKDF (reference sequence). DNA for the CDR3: TGTGCCACCAGCAGAGTGCCGAATAACAGTTCTCCAAACACTGAAGCTTTCTTT. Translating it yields CATSRVPNNSSPNTEAFF.

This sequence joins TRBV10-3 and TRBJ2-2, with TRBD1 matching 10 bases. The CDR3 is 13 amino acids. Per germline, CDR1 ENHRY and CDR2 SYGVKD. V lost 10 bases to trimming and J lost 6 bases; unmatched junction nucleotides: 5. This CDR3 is CATRDRGPGELFF. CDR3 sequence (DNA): TGTGCCACCCGGGACAGGGGACCCGGGGAGCTGTTTTTT.

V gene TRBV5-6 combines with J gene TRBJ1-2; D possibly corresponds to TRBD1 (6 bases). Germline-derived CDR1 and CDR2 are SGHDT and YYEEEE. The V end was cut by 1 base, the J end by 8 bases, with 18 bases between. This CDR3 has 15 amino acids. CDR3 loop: CASSLSDSQSGGYTF. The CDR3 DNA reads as TGTGCCAGCAGCTTGTCGGACAGTCAATCAGGGGGCTACACCTTC.

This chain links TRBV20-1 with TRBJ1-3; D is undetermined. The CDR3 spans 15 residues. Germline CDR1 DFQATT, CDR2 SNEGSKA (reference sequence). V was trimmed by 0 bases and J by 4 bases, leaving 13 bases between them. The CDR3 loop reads CSARDRASAGNTIYF. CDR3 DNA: TGCAGTGCTAGAGATAGAGCCTCCGCCGGAAACACCATATATTTT.

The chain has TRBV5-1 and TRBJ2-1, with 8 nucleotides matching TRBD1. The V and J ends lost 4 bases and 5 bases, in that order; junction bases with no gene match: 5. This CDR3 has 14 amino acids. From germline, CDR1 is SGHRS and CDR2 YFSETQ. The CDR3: CASSPRGQNNEQFF. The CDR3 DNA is TGCGCCAGCAGCCCCAGGGGGCAGAACAATGAGCAGTTCTTC.

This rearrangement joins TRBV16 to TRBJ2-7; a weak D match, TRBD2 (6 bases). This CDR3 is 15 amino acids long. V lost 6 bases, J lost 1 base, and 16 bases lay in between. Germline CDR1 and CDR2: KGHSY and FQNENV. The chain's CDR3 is CASSQWEDFSYEQYF. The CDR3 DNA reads TGTGCCAGCAGTCAGTGGGAGGACTTTTCCTACGAGCAGTACTTC.

The CDR3 DNA reads as TGCAGCGTTACTCCCCCCCTGGGGGAAGAGCAGTACTTC. Protein: CSVTPPLGEEQYF. J is TRBJ2-7 and V is TRBV29-1; D is perhaps TRBD1 or TRBD2 (5 bases each). Looked up from germline, CDR1 is SQVTM and CDR2 is ANQGSEA. V was pared by 5 bases and J by 7 bases, with 18 bases between. This CDR3 has 13 amino acids.

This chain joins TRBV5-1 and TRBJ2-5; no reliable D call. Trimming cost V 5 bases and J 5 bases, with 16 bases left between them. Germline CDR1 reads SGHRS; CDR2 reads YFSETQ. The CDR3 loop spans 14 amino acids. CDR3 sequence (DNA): TGCGCCAGCAGTTGGTCGACCCTCGGGGAGACCCAGTACTTC. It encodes CASSWSTLGETQYF.

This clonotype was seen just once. The CDR3 DNA is TGTGCCAGCAGTTCCCTCAGGGGAAGTAGGCAGCCCCAGCATTTT. It yields the protein CASSSLRGSRQPQHF. The chain joins TRBV6-5 to TRBJ1-5; tentative D call: TRBD1 (6 bases). The CDR3 is 15 residues long. CDR1 and CDR2 (germline): MNHEY, SVGAGI. V was pared by 4 bases and J by 7 bases, with 17 bases between.

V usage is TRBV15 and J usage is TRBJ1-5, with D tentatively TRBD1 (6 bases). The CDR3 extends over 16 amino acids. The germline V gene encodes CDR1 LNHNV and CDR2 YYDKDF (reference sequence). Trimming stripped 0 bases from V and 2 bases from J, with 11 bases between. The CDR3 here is CATSRDTGAGNQPQHF. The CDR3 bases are TGTGCCACCAGCAGAGATACGGGGGCTGGCAATCAGCCCCAGCATTTT.

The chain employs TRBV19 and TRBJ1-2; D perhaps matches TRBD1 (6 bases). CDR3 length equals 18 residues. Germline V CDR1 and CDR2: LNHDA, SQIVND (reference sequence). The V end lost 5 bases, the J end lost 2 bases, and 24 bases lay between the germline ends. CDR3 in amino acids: CASSYYLFDRRQNYGYTF. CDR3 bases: TGTGCCAGTAGTTACTACCTCTTCGACAGGCGACAAAACTATGGCTACACCTTC.

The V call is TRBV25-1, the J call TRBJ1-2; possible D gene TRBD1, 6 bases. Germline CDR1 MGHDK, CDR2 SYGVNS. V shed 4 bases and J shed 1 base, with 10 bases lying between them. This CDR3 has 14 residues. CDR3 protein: CASSVGGGNYGYTF. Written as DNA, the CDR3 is TGTGCCAGCAGTGTCGGAGGGGGTAACTATGGCTACACCTTC.

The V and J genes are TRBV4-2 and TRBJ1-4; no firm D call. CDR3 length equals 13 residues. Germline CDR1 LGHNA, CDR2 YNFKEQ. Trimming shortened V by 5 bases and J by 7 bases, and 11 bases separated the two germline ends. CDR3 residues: CASSLASVEKLFF. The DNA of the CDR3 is TGTGCCAGCAGCTTGGCCTCGGTTGAAAAACTGTTTTTT.

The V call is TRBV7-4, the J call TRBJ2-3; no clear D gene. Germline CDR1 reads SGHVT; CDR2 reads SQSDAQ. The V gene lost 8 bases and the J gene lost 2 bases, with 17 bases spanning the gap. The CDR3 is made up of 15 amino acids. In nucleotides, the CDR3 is TGTGCCAGCCCTTCCCCCCTACGATCCACAGATACGCAGTATTTT. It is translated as CASPSPLRSTDTQYF.

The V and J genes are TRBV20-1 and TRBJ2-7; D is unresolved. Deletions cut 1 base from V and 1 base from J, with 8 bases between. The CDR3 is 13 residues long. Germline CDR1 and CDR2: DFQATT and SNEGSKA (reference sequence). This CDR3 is CSARGDTSYEQYF. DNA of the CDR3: TGCAGTGCTAGAGGCGATACTTCCTACGAGCAGTACTTC.

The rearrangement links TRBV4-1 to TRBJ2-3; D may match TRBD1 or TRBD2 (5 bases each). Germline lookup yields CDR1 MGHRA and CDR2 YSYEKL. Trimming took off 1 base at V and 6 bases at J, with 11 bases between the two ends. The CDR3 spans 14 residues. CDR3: CASSQVGVVDTQYF. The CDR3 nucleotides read TGCGCCAGCAGCCAAGTGGGGGTGGTGGATACGCAGTATTTT.

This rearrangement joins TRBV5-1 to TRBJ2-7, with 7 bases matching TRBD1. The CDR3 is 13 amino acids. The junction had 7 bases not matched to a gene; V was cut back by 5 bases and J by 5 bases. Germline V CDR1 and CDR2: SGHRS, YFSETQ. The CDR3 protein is CASSFDRADEQYF. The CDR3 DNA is TGCGCCAGCAGTTTCGACAGGGCCGACGAGCAGTACTTC.